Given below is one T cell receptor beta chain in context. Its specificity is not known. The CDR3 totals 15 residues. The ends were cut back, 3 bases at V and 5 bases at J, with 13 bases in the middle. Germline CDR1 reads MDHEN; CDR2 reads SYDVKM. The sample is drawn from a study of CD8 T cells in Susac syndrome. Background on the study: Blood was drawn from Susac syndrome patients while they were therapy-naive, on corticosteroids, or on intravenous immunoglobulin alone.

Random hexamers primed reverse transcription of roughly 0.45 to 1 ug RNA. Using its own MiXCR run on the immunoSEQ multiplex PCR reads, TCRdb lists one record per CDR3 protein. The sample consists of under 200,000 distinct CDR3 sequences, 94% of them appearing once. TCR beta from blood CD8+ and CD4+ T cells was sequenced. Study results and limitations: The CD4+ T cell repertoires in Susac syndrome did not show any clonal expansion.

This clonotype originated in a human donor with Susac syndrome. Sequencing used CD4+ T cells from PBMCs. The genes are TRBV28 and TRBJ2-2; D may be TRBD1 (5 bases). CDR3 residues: CASSLGRASTGELFF. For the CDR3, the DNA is TGTGCCAGCAGTTTGGGCAGGGCCTCGACCGGGGAGCTGTTTTTT. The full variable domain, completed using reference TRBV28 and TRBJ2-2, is DVKVTQSSRYLVKRTGEKVFLECVQDMDHENMFWYRQDPGLGLRLIYFSYDVKMKEKGDIPEGYSVSREKKERFSLILESASTNQTSMYLCASSLGRASTGELFFGEGSRLTVL.